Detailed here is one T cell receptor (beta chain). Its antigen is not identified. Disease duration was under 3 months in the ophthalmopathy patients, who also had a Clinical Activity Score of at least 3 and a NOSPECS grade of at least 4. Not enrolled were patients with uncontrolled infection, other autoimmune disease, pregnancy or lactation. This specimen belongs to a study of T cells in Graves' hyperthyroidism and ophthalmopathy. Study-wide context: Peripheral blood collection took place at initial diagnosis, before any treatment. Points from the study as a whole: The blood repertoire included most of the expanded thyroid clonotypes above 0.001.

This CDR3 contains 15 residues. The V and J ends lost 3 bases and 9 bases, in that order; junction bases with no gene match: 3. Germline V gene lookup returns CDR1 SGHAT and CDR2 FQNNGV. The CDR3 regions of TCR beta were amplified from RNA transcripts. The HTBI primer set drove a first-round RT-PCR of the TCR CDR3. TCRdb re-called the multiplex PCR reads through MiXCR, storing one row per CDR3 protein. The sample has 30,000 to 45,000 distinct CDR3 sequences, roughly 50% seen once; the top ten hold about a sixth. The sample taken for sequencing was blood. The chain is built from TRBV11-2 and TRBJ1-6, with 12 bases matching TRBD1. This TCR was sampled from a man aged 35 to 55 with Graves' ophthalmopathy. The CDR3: CASSLGTGGSSPLHF. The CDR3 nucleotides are TGTGCCAGCAGCTTGGGGACAGGGGGCAGTTCACCCCTCCACTTT. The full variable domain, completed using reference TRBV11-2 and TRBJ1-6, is EAGVAQSPRYKIIEKRQSVAFWCNPISGHATLYWYQQILGQGPKLLIQFQNNGVVDDSQLPKDRFSAERLKGVDSTLKIQPAKLEDSAVYLCASSLGTGGSSPLHFGNGTRLTVT.